The present T cell receptor (beta chain) was sequenced within a study of cytomegalovirus exposure and HLA in healthy donors. Germline trimming cut 7 bases from V and 5 bases from J; bases unmatched to any gene: 7. The germline V gene has CDR1 MNHEY and CDR2 SVGAGI. The CDR3 length is 13 residues. The sample holds one count of this clone. The antigen is not known. PCR used 60 Vbeta primers and 13 Jbeta primers. TCRdb keeps only in-frame clones here, not all; method: immunoSEQ multiplex PCR. The sample contains fewer than 200,000 clones, around 76% of which appear only once. Study conclusions and caveats: Earlier analysis looked at TCR beta V segments, and most were productive about 90% or about 30% of the time.

The sequence derives from a girl aged 10-17 years in good health and CMV-seropositive. Material: PBMCs. The chain carries TRBV6-5 and TRBJ2-5; 7 bases agree with TRBD1. CDR3 region: CASTKGAEETQYF. CDR3 bases: TGTGCCAGCACCAAGGGGGCGGAGGAGACCCAGTACTTC.